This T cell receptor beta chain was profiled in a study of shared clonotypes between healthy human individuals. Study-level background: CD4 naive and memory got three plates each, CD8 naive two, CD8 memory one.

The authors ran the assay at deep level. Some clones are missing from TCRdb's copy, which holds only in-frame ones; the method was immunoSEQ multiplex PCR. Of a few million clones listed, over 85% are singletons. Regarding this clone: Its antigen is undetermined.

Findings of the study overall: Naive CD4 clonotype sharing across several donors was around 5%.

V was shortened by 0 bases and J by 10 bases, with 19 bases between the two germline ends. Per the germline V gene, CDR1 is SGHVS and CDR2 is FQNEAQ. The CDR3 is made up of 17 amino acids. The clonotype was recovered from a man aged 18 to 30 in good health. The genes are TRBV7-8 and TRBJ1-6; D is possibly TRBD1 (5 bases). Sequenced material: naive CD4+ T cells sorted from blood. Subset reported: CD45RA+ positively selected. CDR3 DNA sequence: TGTGCCAGCAGCTTAGCGGGCCCCGACAGCCCAAGGTCACCCCTCCACTTT. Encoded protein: CASSLAGPDSPRSPLHF.